This TCR beta chain was identified in a study of control samples from healthy donors and cancer patients. The table came from immunoSEQ multiplex PCR; TCRdb's copy has only in-frame clones and leaves some out. The data show about 75,000 clones, with over 65% seen just once and less than 15% held by the top ten. In germline, CDR1 is SGHRS, CDR2 YFSETQ. The CDR3 loop spans 15 amino acids. V was cut by 4 bases and J by 8 bases, with 19 bases left in between. V usage is TRBV5-1 and J usage is TRBJ2-1, with D perhaps TRBD1 or TRBD2 (6 bases each). The TCR comes from a man aged 45-60 years in good health. Sequenced sample: blood. Here the CDR3 DNA reads TGCGCCAGCAGCCTATGGGAGGCAGGGGTGGATGAGCAGTTCTTC. Its translation is CASSLWEAGVDEQFF. The full variable domain, in which reference TRBV5-1 and TRBJ2-1 provide the parts outside the CDR3, is KAGVTQTPRYLIKTRGQQVTLSCSPISGHRSVSWYQQTPGQGLQFLFEYFSETQRNKGNFPGRFSGRQFSNSRSEMNVSTLELGDSALYLCASSLWEAGVDEQFFGPGTRLTVL.